A single sample gave rise to the 9 T cell receptor beta chains below, sequenced in a study of a mutant IDH1 vaccine in newly diagnosed glioma. TCRdb's table, derived via immunoSEQ multiplex PCR, lists solely in-frame clones and lacks some. The sample has roughly 86,000 clones, approximately 80% seen once; the top ten hold approximately 5%. Antigens for these TCRs are unknown. As for time point: week 47, end of study. Mutant IDH1 20-mer peptide, at 300 ug, made up each vaccine dose, with topical imiquimod. Here the sequenced sample was PBMCs, taken from a glioma patient whose treatment included an IDH1 peptide vaccine. All receptors derive from a man in his forties or fifties with glioma.

The chain carries TRBV5-1 and TRBJ2-7; tentative D call: TRBD2 (5 bases). Deletions cut 3 bases from V and 2 bases from J, with 12 bases between. The CDR3 spans 14 residues. Germline V gives CDR1 SGHRS, CDR2 YFSETQ. CDR3: CASSSGSETYEQYF. The CDR3 DNA is TGCGCCAGCAGCTCGGGAAGTGAGACCTACGAGCAGTACTTC.

J is TRBJ2-2 and V is TRBV23-1; D remains ambiguous. TRBV23-1 falls under the ORF class, with uncertain function. The CDR3 runs to 14 residues. V was cut by 4 bases and J by 4 bases, with 10 bases left in between. The CDR3 region is CASSPPRCTGELFF. The CDR3 DNA reads TGCGCCAGCAGTCCTCCTCGGTGCACCGGGGAGCTGTTTTTT.

This chain uses TRBV7-2 with TRBJ2-5; no clear D gene. The length of the CDR3 is 17 residues. Germline CDR1 SGHTA, CDR2 FQGNSA. V lost 5 bases, J lost 2 bases, and 21 bases lay in between. Here the CDR3 DNA reads TGTGCCAGCAGCGCCCCCCTGGGTACAACTGAGCAAGAGACCCAGTACTTC. Protein sequence: CASSAPLGTTEQETQYF. Based on the CDR3 plus reference TRBV7-2 and TRBJ2-5, the full variable domain is GAGVSQSPSNKVTEKGKDVELRCDPISGHTALYWYRQSLGQGLEFLIYFQGNSAPDKSGLPSDRFSAERTGGSVSTLTIQRTQQEDSAVYLCASSAPLGTTEQETQYFGPGTRLLVL.

This sequence joins TRBV4-2 and TRBJ1-2; D possibly corresponds to TRBD1 (6 bases). Between the trimmed V and J ends, which lost 3 bases and 9 bases, there was a span of 11 bases. CDR3 length: 12 amino acids. Germline CDR1 LGHNA, CDR2 YNFKEQ. CDR3 loop: CASSQEQGSYTF. CDR3 coding DNA: TGTGCCAGCAGCCAGGAGCAGGGGAGCTACACCTTC.

V usage is TRBV7-6 and J usage is TRBJ2-3; D gene ambiguous. With 5 bases removed from V and 2 bases from J, the gap between germline ends came to 8 bases. The CDR3 contains 13 residues. Germline values: CDR1 SGHVS, CDR2 FNYEAQ. CDR3 loop: CASSAGDTDTQYF. CDR3 DNA: TGTGCCAGCAGCGCCGGAGACACAGATACGCAGTATTTT.

The rearrangement uses TRBV9 and TRBJ1-4; TRBD1 is a possible D gene (5 bases). V was trimmed by 0 bases and J by 7 bases, leaving 16 bases between them. Germline loops: CDR1 SGDLS, CDR2 YYNGEE. There are 16 residues in the CDR3. CDR3: CASSVASGGGAEKLFF. In DNA form, the CDR3 reads TGTGCCAGCAGCGTAGCCTCTGGAGGTGGGGCTGAAAAACTGTTTTTT.

This clone was seen a handful of times. The germline gene is not matched at one end of the junction; a read error may be the cause. The CDR3 sequence is CASSLDRGNTEAFF. The CDR3 DNA follows: TGTGCCAGTAGTTTAGACAGGGGGAACACTGAAGCTTTCTTT. The V and J genes are TRBV19 and TRBJ1-1, with 8 bases lining up with TRBD1. This CDR3 contains 14 residues. Germline assignment: CDR1 LNHDA and CDR2 SQIVND (reference sequence).

As regards this clone: Other DNA sequences within the sample encode an identical CDR3. The V and J genes are TRBV9 and TRBJ2-7; 8 bases match TRBD1. Germline V gene data show CDR1 as SGDLS and CDR2 as YYNGEE. Losses at the gene ends were 3 bases for V and 3 bases for J; bases not matched to a gene: 8. The CDR3 has 15 residues. Here the CDR3 reads CASSASGGLVYEQYF. In DNA, the CDR3 is TGTGCCAGCAGCGCGTCAGGGGGCTTGGTCTACGAGCAGTACTTC.

The CDR3 protein is CASSQDLSRTGAYGYTF. Written as DNA, the CDR3 is TGCGCCAGCAGCCAAGACTTAAGTAGGACAGGGGCCTATGGCTACACCTTC. The V call is TRBV4-3, the J call TRBJ1-2; 9 nucleotides line up with TRBD1. This CDR3 is 17 amino acids long. Germline loops: CDR1 LGHNA, CDR2 YSLEER. Trimming at V came to 0 bases and at J to 4 bases, leaving 9 bases not matched to a gene.